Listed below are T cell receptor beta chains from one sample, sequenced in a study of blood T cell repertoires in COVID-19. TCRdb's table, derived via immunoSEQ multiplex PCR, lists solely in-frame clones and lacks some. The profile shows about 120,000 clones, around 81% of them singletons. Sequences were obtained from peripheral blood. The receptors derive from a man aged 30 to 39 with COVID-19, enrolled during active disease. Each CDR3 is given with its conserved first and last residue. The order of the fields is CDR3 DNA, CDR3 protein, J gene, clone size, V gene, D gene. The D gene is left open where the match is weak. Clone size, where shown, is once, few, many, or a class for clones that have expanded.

CDR3 DNA: TGTGCCAGCAGTTACGACGTAGGAGCCTACGAGCAGTACTTC
CDR3 protein: CASSYDVGAYEQYF
J gene: TRBJ2-7
clone size: .
V gene: TRBV6-2/TRBV6-3
D gene: .

CDR3 DNA: TGTGCCAGCACTCCCGCGGGACAGGGGGGCTATGGCTACACCTTC
CDR3 protein: CASTPAGQGGYGYTF
J gene: TRBJ1-2
clone size: .
V gene: TRBV28
D gene: TRBD1

CDR3 DNA: TGCGCCAGCAGCCGAGCGGGGTCACCCCTCCACTTT
CDR3 protein: CASSRAGSPLHF
J gene: TRBJ1-6
clone size: .
V gene: TRBV4-1
D gene: .

CDR3 DNA: TGTGCCACCAGTGGCGCTGGACAGGGGTGGGAGACCCAGTACTTC
CDR3 protein: CATSGAGQGWETQYF
J gene: TRBJ2-5
clone size: .
V gene: TRBV24-1
D gene: TRBD1

CDR3 DNA: TGTGCCAGCAGTAAGCGGACAGGGGAGGATTTGTATGGCTACACCTTC
CDR3 protein: CASSKRTGEDLYGYTF
J gene: TRBJ1-2
clone size: .
V gene: TRBV6-2/TRBV6-3
D gene: TRBD1

CDR3 DNA: TGTGCCAGTAGTATAGGGCCAGGGGCCCTCTATGGCTACACCTTC
CDR3 protein: CASSIGPGALYGYTF
J gene: TRBJ1-2
clone size: .
V gene: TRBV19
D gene: .

CDR3 DNA: TGTGCCTGGACCGGGACTAGCGGGCAGAGCTCCTACAATGAGCAGTTCTTC
CDR3 protein: CAWTGTSGQSSYNEQFF
J gene: TRBJ2-1
clone size: .
V gene: TRBV30
D gene: TRBD2

CDR3 DNA: TGCGCCAGCAGCCTCGGGACAGACTACGAGCAGTACTTC
CDR3 protein: CASSLGTDYEQYF
J gene: TRBJ2-7
clone size: few
V gene: TRBV4-3
D gene: TRBD1

CDR3 DNA: TGTGCCAGCAGTGAAGCACCCCCATCGGGGGGCATCTATGGCTACACCTTC
CDR3 protein: CASSEAPPSGGIYGYTF
J gene: TRBJ1-2
clone size: .
V gene: TRBV2
D gene: .

CDR3 DNA: TGTGCCAGCAGCGCGCGGCCCCTGGGTGGAATACGTACCGGGGAGCTGTTTTTT
CDR3 protein: CASSARPLGGIRTGELFF
J gene: TRBJ2-2
clone size: .
V gene: TRBV9
D gene: .

CDR3 DNA: TGTGCCACAGAGACAGGGCTAGAAGAAAAACTGTTTTTT
CDR3 protein: CATETGLEEKLFF
J gene: TRBJ1-4
clone size: .
V gene: TRBV28
D gene: TRBD1

CDR3 DNA: TGTGCCATCAGTGACTCTTCTCAGCCCCAGCATTTT
CDR3 protein: CAISDSSQPQHF
J gene: TRBJ1-5
clone size: .
V gene: TRBV10-3
D gene: .

CDR3 DNA: TGTGCCAGCAGCCAAGAGGGACGGGGGGAAGCTTTCTTT
CDR3 protein: CASSQEGRGEAFF
J gene: TRBJ1-1
clone size: .
V gene: TRBV3-1/TRBV3-2
D gene: .

CDR3 DNA: TGTGCCAGTTCTACAGGATACACCGGGGAGCTGTTTTTT
CDR3 protein: CASSTGYTGELFF
J gene: TRBJ2-2
clone size: .
V gene: TRBV7-9
D gene: .

CDR3 DNA: TGTGCCAGCAGTCTACTATCCGGTAGCGACACAGATACGCAGTATTTT
CDR3 protein: CASSLLSGSDTDTQYF
J gene: TRBJ2-3
clone size: .
V gene: TRBV25-1
D gene: .

CDR3 DNA: TGTGCCAGCTCTCTTACAGGGCCAATAAACTATGGCTACACCTTC
CDR3 protein: CASSLTGPINYGYTF
J gene: TRBJ1-2
clone size: .
V gene: TRBV18
D gene: .

CDR3 DNA: TGTGCCAGCAGGATAGATGCCCTAAACGCGGATGGCTACACCTTC
CDR3 protein: CASRIDALNADGYTF
J gene: TRBJ1-2
clone size: .
V gene: TRBV5-5
D gene: .

CDR3 DNA: TGTGCCAGCGCTTCCAGGATCATGAACACTGAAGCTTTCTTT
CDR3 protein: CASASRIMNTEAFF
J gene: TRBJ1-1
clone size: .
V gene: TRBV11-3
D gene: .

CDR3 DNA: TGTGCCAGCAGTTACGACGAGGGCACACAAGAGACCCAGTACTTC
CDR3 protein: CASSYDEGTQETQYF
J gene: TRBJ2-5
clone size: .
V gene: TRBV6-2/TRBV6-3
D gene: .

CDR3 DNA: TGTGCCAGTAGTGCAACTAGCGGGAGGGAGGCCTACAATGAGCAGTTCTTC
CDR3 protein: CASSATSGREAYNEQFF
J gene: TRBJ2-1
clone size: once
V gene: TRBV19
D gene: TRBD2

CDR3 DNA: TGTGCCAGCAGTTCCGGGACAGTATATAATGAAAAACTGTTTTTT
CDR3 protein: CASSSGTVYNEKLFF
J gene: TRBJ1-4
clone size: .
V gene: TRBV28
D gene: TRBD1

CDR3 DNA: TGTGCCAGCAGCGAGGGGACAGGACCTACAGATACGCAGTATTTT
CDR3 protein: CASSEGTGPTDTQYF
J gene: TRBJ2-3
clone size: .
V gene: TRBV9
D gene: TRBD1

CDR3 DNA: TGTGCCATCAGTGACCAACGGACTATCGATGAGCAGTTCTTC
CDR3 protein: CAISDQRTIDEQFF
J gene: TRBJ2-1
clone size: .
V gene: TRBV10-3
D gene: .

CDR3 DNA: TGTGCCAGCAGCTTAGGGGGCAGGGGAGCAGAGACCCAGTACTTC
CDR3 protein: CASSLGGRGAETQYF
J gene: TRBJ2-5
clone size: .
V gene: TRBV7-3
D gene: .

CDR3 DNA: TGTGCCATCAGTGATTTGGGACAGGGAGAGCAGCCCCAGCATTTT
CDR3 protein: CAISDLGQGEQPQHF
J gene: TRBJ1-5
clone size: .
V gene: TRBV10-3
D gene: TRBD1

CDR3 DNA: TGTGCCTGGAGGAGAGGACAGGGGGTTCGTTATGAGCAGTTCTTC
CDR3 protein: CAWRRGQGVRYEQFF
J gene: TRBJ2-1
clone size: .
V gene: TRBV30
D gene: TRBD1

CDR3 DNA: TGTGCCACCAGTGATCCCACTAGCGGGAGGGCCAATGAGCAGTTCTTC
CDR3 protein: CATSDPTSGRANEQFF
J gene: TRBJ2-1
clone size: few
V gene: TRBV24-1
D gene: TRBD2

CDR3 DNA: TGTGCCAGCAGCGTAATCGGAGGGGGGGCCTACAATGAGCAGTTCTTC
CDR3 protein: CASSVIGGGAYNEQFF
J gene: TRBJ2-1
clone size: .
V gene: TRBV9
D gene: .

CDR3 DNA: TGTGCCACCAGCAGAGAGGACAGGGTATCCTACGAGCAGTACTTC
CDR3 protein: CATSREDRVSYEQYF
J gene: TRBJ2-7
clone size: .
V gene: TRBV15
D gene: TRBD1

CDR3 DNA: TGTGCCAGCAGCCTAAGCGGGACAGGGGCGAACTATGGCTACACCTTC
CDR3 protein: CASSLSGTGANYGYTF
J gene: TRBJ1-2
clone size: .
V gene: TRBV7-9
D gene: TRBD1

CDR3 DNA: TGTGCCAGCAGCGCCTCGGACAGGGTCACAGATACGCAGTATTTT
CDR3 protein: CASSASDRVTDTQYF
J gene: TRBJ2-3
clone size: .
V gene: TRBV11-2
D gene: TRBD1

CDR3 DNA: TGTGCCAGCAGCTCCGGACAGGGTTGGGAGACCCAGTACTTC
CDR3 protein: CASSSGQGWETQYF
J gene: TRBJ2-5
clone size: .
V gene: TRBV11-2
D gene: TRBD1

CDR3 DNA: TGTGCCAGCAGTTACTCGCAGGGTTACGAGCAGTACTTC
CDR3 protein: CASSYSQGYEQYF
J gene: TRBJ2-7
clone size: .
V gene: TRBV6-5
D gene: .

CDR3 DNA: TGCGCCAGCAGCCGTACTCTATTGGACAGGCTGACCTACGAGCAGTACTTC
CDR3 protein: CASSRTLLDRLTYEQYF
J gene: TRBJ2-7
clone size: .
V gene: TRBV4-1
D gene: TRBD1

CDR3 DNA: TGCGCCAGCAGTGAGGGGAGGGACTCTGGAAACACCATATATTTT
CDR3 protein: CASSEGRDSGNTIYF
J gene: TRBJ1-3
clone size: .
V gene: TRBV10-1
D gene: .

CDR3 DNA: TGTGCTAGTGGCCCCTCCCCAGGGCGGGAAAAACTGTTTTTT
CDR3 protein: CASGPSPGREKLFF
J gene: TRBJ1-4
clone size: .
V gene: TRBV12-5
D gene: .

CDR3 DNA: TGTGCCAGCAGCTTGGGCGGACAGGGTGGACAGCCCCAGCATTTT
CDR3 protein: CASSLGGQGGQPQHF
J gene: TRBJ1-5
clone size: .
V gene: TRBV5-8
D gene: TRBD1

CDR3 DNA: TGTGCCAGCAGTGAGGCTAGCGCCTCCTACAATGAGCAGTTCTTC
CDR3 protein: CASSEASASYNEQFF
J gene: TRBJ2-1
clone size: .
V gene: TRBV25-1
D gene: .

CDR3 DNA: TGTGCCAGCAGCTTATCGGGGGTCCAGGAAGCTTTCTTT
CDR3 protein: CASSLSGVQEAFF
J gene: TRBJ1-1
clone size: once
V gene: TRBV7-3
D gene: .

CDR3 DNA: TGTGCCAGCAGCCAAAGACAGGGTCCCTACGAGCAGTACTTC
CDR3 protein: CASSQRQGPYEQYF
J gene: TRBJ2-7
clone size: .
V gene: TRBV3-1/TRBV3-2
D gene: TRBD1